This is a list of T cell receptor beta chains from one sample in a study of neurological immune-mediated disorders. TCRdb analysed the 5' RACE reads with MiXCR anew, one entry per CDR3 protein. Of some 65,000 distinct CDR3 sequences listed, roughly 5.6% were seen once; the top ten hold 2.8%. The material sequenced was PBMCs. The receptor set was obtained from a woman aged 25 to 45 with multiple sclerosis. Each CDR3 is given with its conserved first and last residue. D genes are given only for firm matches. Rows may omit the clone size; those that give it use once, few, many or a size class.

19,few,TRBJ2-3,TRBD2,TRBV6-6,CASSSRLAGETSSTDTQYF,TGTGCCAGCAGCTCCCGACTAGCGGGGGAGACTTCTAGCACAGATACGCAGTATTTT
15,.,TRBJ1-1,TRBD1,TRBV5-5,CASNLRGQGNTEAFF,TGTGCCAGCAACTTGAGAGGACAGGGGAACACTGAAGCTTTCTTT
12,many,TRBJ2-7,.,TRBV7-2,CASSLVAGRVSF,TGTGCCAGCAGCTTAGTTGCGGGGCGAGTAAGCTTC
12,many,TRBJ1-5,.,TRBV12-3/TRBV12-4,CASSLDNQPQHF,TGTGCCAGCAGTTTGGATAATCAGCCCCAGCATTTT
14,many,TRBJ2-3,TRBD2,TRBV29-1,CSAYSGTSTDTQYF,TGCAGCGCCTATAGCGGGACTAGCACAGATACGCAGTATTTT
14,many,TRBJ1-1,.,TRBV5-1,CASSLEGMNTEAFF,TGCGCCAGCAGCTTGGAGGGGATGAACACTGAAGCTTTCTTT
15,many,TRBJ2-3,.,TRBV7-8,CASSLGQGSTDTQYF,TGTGCCAGCAGCTTAGGCCAGGGGAGCACAGATACGCAGTATTTT
11,many,TRBJ2-1,.,TRBV24-1,CATSVRAEQFF,TGTGCCACCAGTGTCAGAGCGGAGCAGTTCTTC
15,many,TRBJ2-3,.,TRBV20-1,CSAREQRGRTDTQYF,TGCAGTGCTAGAGAGCAACGGGGTCGCACAGATACGCAGTATTTT
13,few,TRBJ2-7,.,TRBV18,CASSPPGPYEQYF,TGTGCCAGCTCACCCCCGGGACCCTACGAGCAGTACTTC
15,few,TRBJ2-3,.,TRBV11-3,CASTPRGRATDTQYF,TGTGCCAGCACCCCTCGGGGGCGCGCCACAGATACGCAGTATTTT
17,many,TRBJ2-3,TRBD2,TRBV5-1,CASSLGAGGPLADTQYF,TGCGCCAGCAGCTTGGGCGCGGGGGGGCCCCTTGCAGATACGCAGTATTTT
17,many,TRBJ2-1,.,TRBV7-2,CASSSRVGQGRYYEQFF,TGTGCCAGCAGCTCACGGGTGGGGCAGGGCAGGTATTATGAGCAGTTCTTC
12,many,TRBJ2-7,TRBD1,TRBV10-1,CASGDSSYEQYF,TGCGCCAGTGGGGACAGCTCCTACGAGCAGTACTTC
15,few,TRBJ2-1,.,TRBV6-6,CVSRSQQGFDNEQFF,TGTGTCAGCAGATCTCAACAGGGTTTCGACAATGAGCAGTTCTTC
14,.,TRBJ2-2,.,TRBV7-9,CASPRRITTGELFF,TGTGCCAGCCCGCGGCGGATCACGACCGGGGAGCTGTTTTTT
14,many,TRBJ2-7,.,TRBV9,CASSVAPGRYEQYF,TGTGCCAGCAGCGTAGCTCCTGGCCGATACGAGCAGTACTTC
16,medium-sized,TRBJ1-6,.,TRBV5-1,CASSLDRTENNSPLHF,TGCGCCAGCAGCTTGGATAGGACAGAGAATAATTCACCCCTCCACTTT
15,many,TRBJ2-5,.,TRBV12-3/TRBV12-4,CASSSSTGRSETQYF,TGTGCCAGCAGTAGCTCGACAGGAAGGTCAGAGACCCAGTACTTC
18,many,TRBJ2-3,.,TRBV5-1,CASSLALTGRVGTDTQYF,TGCGCCAGCAGCTTGGCCCTCACGGGAAGGGTGGGCACAGATACGCAGTATTTT
18,many,TRBJ1-6,TRBD1,TRBV6-2/TRBV6-3,CASSPSPDRGSIRSPLHF,TGTGCCAGCAGTCCTAGTCCGGACAGGGGCTCTATAAGGTCACCCCTCCACTTT
17,.,TRBJ2-5,TRBD1,TRBV12-5,CASGRNPGTGREETQYF,TGTGCTAGTGGCCGTAACCCGGGGACAGGGAGGGAAGAGACCCAGTACTTC
12,many,TRBJ2-1,.,TRBV24-1,CATGIGDLVQFF,TGTGCCACAGGGATCGGGGACCTTGTGCAGTTCTTC
15,many,TRBJ2-2,TRBD1,TRBV11-3,CASSRDRSFFGELFF,TGTGCCAGCAGCCGGGACAGGTCTTTTTTCGGGGAGCTGTTTTTT
16,few,TRBJ2-1,.,TRBV27,CASSLSPFGSYNEQFF,TGTGCCAGCAGTTTATCCCCTTTCGGCTCCTACAATGAGCAGTTCTTC
15,many,TRBJ2-7,TRBD1,TRBV11-3,CASSLGTGVDYEQYF,TGTGCCAGCAGCTTAGGGACAGGGGTGGACTACGAGCAGTACTTC
14,many,TRBJ2-5,.,TRBV5-1,CASSFAVRGETQYF,TGCGCCAGCAGCTTTGCCGTGAGGGGAGAGACCCAGTACTTC
16,.,TRBJ1-6,.,TRBV6-5,CASSDSVEAYNSPLHF,TGTGCCAGCAGCGACTCCGTCGAAGCCTATAATTCACCCCTCCACTTT
11,many,TRBJ2-3,.,TRBV20-1,CSAMTTDTQYF,TGCAGTGCTATGACCACAGATACGCAGTATTTT
11,many,TRBJ1-1,.,TRBV20-1,CSTGTNTEAFF,TGCAGTACAGGGACTAACACTGAAGCTTTCTTT
15,many,TRBJ1-5,.,TRBV6-1,CASSWGAFGNQPQHF,TGTGCCAGCAGTTGGGGGGCCTTCGGCAATCAGCCCCAGCATTTT
16,many,TRBJ1-1,TRBD1,TRBV15,CATSRESGQGLFEAFF,TGTGCCACCAGCAGAGAGTCCGGACAGGGGCTATTTGAAGCTTTCTTT
15,many,TRBJ1-2,.,TRBV5-1,CASSLRTDRNYGYTF,TGCGCCAGCAGCCTTCGGACAGACCGTAACTATGGCTACACCTTC
13,many,TRBJ1-5,TRBD1,TRBV3-1,CASSPTGGQPQHF,TGTGCCAGCAGCCCTACAGGGGGACAGCCCCAGCATTTT
20,many,TRBJ2-1,TRBD2,TRBV3-1,CASSQEVFNPGLAGDNEQFF,TGTGCCAGCAGCCAAGAGGTCTTCAACCCGGGACTAGCAGGGGACAATGAGCAGTTCTTC
13,few,TRBJ1-5,.,TRBV10-2,CASSEQGSQPQHF,TGCGCCAGCAGTGAGCAGGGGAGCCAGCCCCAGCATTTT
15,many,TRBJ2-4,.,TRBV5-8,CASSLNVGRVNIQYF,TGTGCCAGCAGCTTGAATGTGGGGAGAGTCAACATTCAGTACTTC
16,many,TRBJ2-1,TRBD1,TRBV12-3/TRBV12-4,CASSFQGRGKRGEQFF,TGTGCCAGCAGTTTTCAGGGCAGGGGGAAAAGGGGTGAGCAGTTCTTC
14,.,TRBJ1-2,.,TRBV28,CASSSGKVRGGYTF,TGTGCCAGCAGTTCCGGAAAGGTTCGAGGTGGCTACACCTTC
14,many,TRBJ2-2,.,TRBV20-1,CSARRRAGAGELFF,TGCAGTGCTAGGAGGAGGGCGGGTGCCGGGGAGCTGTTTTTT
16,few,TRBJ1-5,.,TRBV5-1,CASSLRPGISNQPQNF,TGCGCCAGCAGCTTGCGTCCAGGGATAAGCAATCAGCCCCAGAATTTT
12,many,TRBJ1-2,.,TRBV6-1,CASSGGPGLYTF,TGTGCCAGCAGTGGAGGGCCGGGACTTTACACCTTC
20,many,TRBJ2-1,TRBD2,TRBV5-1,CASSFRGRLAGAGSYNEQFF,TGCGCCAGCAGCTTTCGAGGTAGGCTAGCGGGGGCCGGATCCTACAATGAGCAGTTCTTC
15,many,TRBJ2-5,TRBD2,TRBV12-3/TRBV12-4,CASSSGLAVQETQYF,TGTGCCAGCAGTTCGGGACTAGCGGTCCAAGAGACCCAGTACTTC
12,many,TRBJ2-5,.,TRBV25-1,CASSEQQETQYF,TGTGCCAGCAGTGAACAGCAAGAGACCCAGTACTTC
15,many,TRBJ2-1,TRBD2,TRBV9,CASSPRSGGAGEQFF,TGTGCCAGCAGCCCCCGTAGCGGGGGGGCGGGTGAGCAGTTCTTC
14,many,TRBJ1-6,.,TRBV5-1,CASSISFLNSPLNF,TGCGCCAGCAGCATCTCCTTTCTTAATTCACCCCTCAACTTT
14,many,TRBJ2-3,.,TRBV12-3/TRBV12-4,CASSSTRQLDTQYF,TGTGCCAGCAGCTCGACTCGTCAGTTGGATACGCAGTATTTT
12,many,TRBJ2-3,.,TRBV29-1,CSVGQVGDTQYF,TGCAGCGTTGGACAGGTGGGAGATACGCAGTATTTT